The rows below give T cell receptor beta chains drawn from one sample of a study of shared T cell receptors in the human thymus. This table comes from immunoSEQ multiplex PCR, and its TCRdb copy is limited to in-frame clones, with some not included. Here the sample spans hundreds of thousands of clones, more than 70% being singletons. The same data also went into a second study, on human thymus T cells.

Sequencing was performed on thymocytes. Source of these receptors: a boy in the first two years of life with a congenital heart defect. Both conserved end residues are part of each CDR3. D genes are given only for firm matches. Some rows have no size entry. The others give once, few or many, or a class for an expanded clone.

DNA: TGTGCCAGCACCCTACCAGGACAGGTTCTTGATTACGAGCAGTACTTC; CDR3: CASTLPGQVLDYEQYF; D: TRBD1; V: TRBV5-5; J: TRBJ2-7; size: -
DNA: TGCGCCAGCAGCCAAGCGGACAGGGGGCTTATGAATGAGCAGTTCTTC; CDR3: CASSQADRGLMNEQFF; D: TRBD1; V: TRBV4-3; J: TRBJ2-1; size: -
DNA: TGTGCCAGCAGCCCCCTGTTAGCGGGAGCCCAAGAGCAGTACTTC; CDR3: CASSPLLAGAQEQYF; D: TRBD2; V: TRBV11-2; J: TRBJ2-7; size: once
DNA: TGTGCCAGCGCCCACAGGGGGCGCACCGGGGAGCTGTTTTTT; CDR3: CASAHRGRTGELFF; D: TRBD1; V: TRBV28; J: TRBJ2-2; size: -
DNA: TGCGCCAGCAGCCAAGATCGGGGGGAGGGCGATAATTCACCCCTCCACTTT; CDR3: CASSQDRGEGDNSPLHF; D: -; V: TRBV4-1; J: TRBJ1-6; size: -
DNA: TGTGCCACCAGCAGAGAAAGGAGAGATACGCAGTATTTT; CDR3: CATSRERRDTQYF; D: -; V: TRBV15; J: TRBJ2-3; size: -
DNA: TGTGCCAGCAGCTCAGGCCGGGACTCAGACTACGAGCAGTACTTC; CDR3: CASSSGRDSDYEQYF; D: -; V: TRBV7-3; J: TRBJ2-7; size: -
DNA: TGCGCCAGCAGTGCGGGAAGTCCAGAGACCCAGTACTTC; CDR3: CASSAGSPETQYF; D: -; V: TRBV5-1; J: TRBJ2-5; size: once
DNA: TGCGCCAGCAGTGAACAGATAGCGGGAGCCATAGATACGCAGTATTTT; CDR3: CASSEQIAGAIDTQYF; D: TRBD2; V: TRBV10-2; J: TRBJ2-3; size: -
DNA: TGTGCCAGCAGCATTCGGGTAGACGAACAGGGGGGTGAAAAACTGTTTTTT; CDR3: CASSIRVDEQGGEKLFF; D: TRBD1; V: TRBV7-6; J: TRBJ1-4; size: -
DNA: TGTGCCAGCAGTGAACCGGGACAGGAAGACACCGGGGAGCTGTTTTTT; CDR3: CASSEPGQEDTGELFF; D: TRBD1; V: TRBV6-1; J: TRBJ2-2; size: once
DNA: TGTGCCAGCAGTTTCGCGTTAGCGGGGGCCATGGAGCATACGCAGTATTTT; CDR3: CASSFALAGAMEHTQYF; D: TRBD2; V: TRBV27; J: TRBJ2-3; size: -
DNA: TGTGCCAGTAGACACACAACGTCCTACGAGCAGTACTTC; CDR3: CASRHTTSYEQYF; D: -; V: TRBV19; J: TRBJ2-7; size: -
DNA: TGTGCCAGCAGCCCCAGGGTTATGAGCACTGAAGCTTTCTTT; CDR3: CASSPRVMSTEAFF; D: -; V: TRBV28; J: TRBJ1-1; size: -
DNA: TGTGCCAGCAGTACCACAGGGGGCGCACGAAATGAGCAGTTCTTC; CDR3: CASSTTGGARNEQFF; D: TRBD1; V: TRBV5-6; J: TRBJ2-1; size: -
DNA: TGTGCCAGCAGTTTGAACCCAGGGGGAGACACCGGGGAGCTGTTTTTT; CDR3: CASSLNPGGDTGELFF; D: TRBD1; V: TRBV28; J: TRBJ2-2; size: -
DNA: TGTGCCAGCAGCTTGGCGACAGGATCCTACAATGAGCAGTTCTTC; CDR3: CASSLATGSYNEQFF; D: -; V: TRBV5-6; J: TRBJ2-1; size: -
DNA: -; CDR3: CSVAMGTPWGGLDF; D: -; V: TRBV29-1; J: TRBJ2-7; size: -
DNA: TGTGCCATCACCGGGAGGGCGAATGAGCAGTTCTTC; CDR3: CAITGRANEQFF; D: TRBD2; V: TRBV10-3; J: TRBJ2-1; size: -
DNA: TGTGCCAGCAGCTTACCAGGGCACGCTTTCTTT; CDR3: CASSLPGHAFF; D: -; V: TRBV7-6; J: TRBJ1-1; size: -
DNA: TGTGCCAGCAGTTTTGGGTTTAGTAAGACAGGACCCTTGAATAATTCACCCCTCCACTTT; CDR3: CASSFGFSKTGPLNNSPLHF; D: -; V: TRBV28; J: TRBJ1-6; size: -
DNA: TGTGCCAGCAGCTTAATGTCTAGCGGGGGGACCTACGAGCAGTACTTC; CDR3: CASSLMSSGGTYEQYF; D: TRBD2; V: TRBV11-2; J: TRBJ2-7; size: -
DNA: TGTGCCAGCAGTGAAACCGGGACAGGATACTACGAGCAGTACTTC; CDR3: CASSETGTGYYEQYF; D: TRBD1; V: TRBV6-1; J: TRBJ2-7; size: -
DNA: TGTGCCAGCAGCTTAAAGGGGCAGCCCCAGCATTTT; CDR3: CASSLKGQPQHF; D: -; V: TRBV7-3; J: TRBJ1-5; size: -
DNA: TGCTCCAGCAGCTTGCGTGGAGGGAAAGCTAACTATGGCTACACCTTC; CDR3: CSSSLRGGKANYGYTF; D: -; V: TRBV5-1; J: TRBJ1-2; size: -
DNA: TGTGCCAGCAGCCGCGGTTCGACCAGCACAGATACGCAGTATTTT; CDR3: CASSRGSTSTDTQYF; D: -; V: TRBV14; J: TRBJ2-3; size: -
DNA: TGTGCCAGCAGTTTAGCACACCCTTATAGCAATCAGCCCCAGCATTTT; CDR3: CASSLAHPYSNQPQHF; D: -; V: TRBV27; J: TRBJ1-5; size: -
DNA: TGTGCCAGCACCACCGGGACTGACTTCAATGAAAAACTGTTTTTT; CDR3: CASTTGTDFNEKLFF; D: -; V: TRBV7-9; J: TRBJ1-4; size: -
DNA: TGCGCCAGCAGCGCGGACACCTCAACTAATGAAAAACTGTTTTTT; CDR3: CASSADTSTNEKLFF; D: -; V: TRBV5-1; J: TRBJ1-4; size: -
DNA: TGTGCTAGTGGTTTGAGAGCGGGTCGTGGACTTAGCACAGATACGCAGTATTTT; CDR3: CASGLRAGRGLSTDTQYF; D: -; V: TRBV12-5; J: TRBJ2-3; size: -
DNA: TGTGCCAGCAGTGAAGCGGCGACTAGCGGGACAGATACGCAGTATTTT; CDR3: CASSEAATSGTDTQYF; D: TRBD2; V: TRBV6-1; J: TRBJ2-3; size: -
DNA: TGTGCCTGGAGTGGCGGGTCCACAGATACGCAGTATTTT; CDR3: CAWSGGSTDTQYF; D: -; V: TRBV30; J: TRBJ2-3; size: -
DNA: TGTGCCAGCAGCTTGGTCCGCGCCCTCGAGGGGGACATTCAGTACTTC; CDR3: CASSLVRALEGDIQYF; D: -; V: TRBV5-6; J: TRBJ2-4; size: few
DNA: TGTGCCAGCAGTGACCCGGTCCCCCGCAGGGGAGGGGTCACAGATACGCAGTATTTT; CDR3: CASSDPVPRRGGVTDTQYF; D: -; V: TRBV2; J: TRBJ2-3; size: -
DNA: TGTGCCAGCAGCCCCTATCTAGGGGACAAGCCAGATACGCAGTATTTT; CDR3: CASSPYLGDKPDTQYF; D: -; V: TRBV14; J: TRBJ2-3; size: -
DNA: TGCGCCAGCAGCCAAGACAGGCAGGGGGAAGGTAACCAGCCCCAGCATTTT; CDR3: CASSQDRQGEGNQPQHF; D: TRBD1; V: TRBV4-3; J: TRBJ1-5; size: -
DNA: TGTGCCAGCAGTTTACCGATGGGGACAGGTAACACTGAAGCTTTCTTT; CDR3: CASSLPMGTGNTEAFF; D: TRBD1; V: TRBV28; J: TRBJ1-1; size: -
DNA: TGTGCCAGCAGCTTGGTTTCACCTCGGGTGAGCTCCTACAATGAGCAGTTCTTC; CDR3: CASSLVSPRVSSYNEQFF; D: -; V: TRBV5-6; J: TRBJ2-1; size: -
DNA: TGCAGCGTTGATAGTGGCTTTAGGAGGCACACTGAAGCTTTCTTT; CDR3: CSVDSGFRRHTEAFF; D: -; V: TRBV29-1; J: TRBJ1-1; size: once
DNA: TGCGCCAGCAGCCAAGACCACGGGGACTATGGCTACACCTTC; CDR3: CASSQDHGDYGYTF; D: -; V: TRBV4-3; J: TRBJ1-2; size: -
DNA: TGTGCCAGCAGTTTAAGGCGGCTGAACACTGAAGCTTTCTTT; CDR3: CASSLRRLNTEAFF; D: -; V: TRBV27; J: TRBJ1-1; size: -
DNA: TGTGCCAGCAGCTTAAGGTCCAGGCCGAACCGACGATCACCCCTCCACTTT; CDR3: CASSLRSRPNRRSPLHF; D: -; V: TRBV7-9; J: TRBJ1-6; size: few
DNA: TGTGCCAGCAGCTTAGGAAACGGGACAGGGGGTTTGGAAAAACTGTTTTTT; CDR3: CASSLGNGTGGLEKLFF; D: TRBD1; V: TRBV7-9; J: TRBJ1-4; size: -
DNA: TGTGCCAGCAGCTTAAGAGCGGGAGTAGAGGGCTACGAGCAGTACTTC; CDR3: CASSLRAGVEGYEQYF; D: TRBD2; V: TRBV11-2; J: TRBJ2-7; size: -
DNA: TGTGCCAGCAGTGAATGGGTTGGCAGCGATCCATACGAGCAGTACTTC; CDR3: CASSEWVGSDPYEQYF; D: -; V: TRBV25-1; J: TRBJ2-7; size: -
DNA: TGCAGCGTTCGTGGGGCACAGGGAGTCGGCACAGATACGCAGTATTTT; CDR3: CSVRGAQGVGTDTQYF; D: -; V: TRBV29-1; J: TRBJ2-3; size: -
DNA: TGTGCCAGCAGTAAGGACGGGAGGTATGGCTACACCTTC; CDR3: CASSKDGRYGYTF; D: -; V: TRBV2; J: TRBJ1-2; size: -
DNA: TGTGCCTGGAGTGTACGACTAGCGGTGAACACCGGGGAGCTGTTTTTT; CDR3: CAWSVRLAVNTGELFF; D: TRBD2; V: TRBV30; J: TRBJ2-2; size: few
DNA: TGTGCCAGCAGCCAAGATTTATCACCCCTCCACTTT; CDR3: CASSQDLSPLHF; D: -; V: TRBV4-2; J: TRBJ1-6; size: -
DNA: TGTGCCAGCAGTTTATGGAGCAGGGGGCGCTCCATTCTCTATGGCTACACCTTC; CDR3: CASSLWSRGRSILYGYTF; D: TRBD1; V: TRBV28; J: TRBJ1-2; size: -
DNA: TGTGCCAGCAGCGACCGAGTGGGGGGATCGGGGGAGCAGTACTTC; CDR3: CASSDRVGGSGEQYF; D: -; V: TRBV7-2; J: TRBJ2-7; size: -
DNA: TGCGCCAGCAGCCAAGGTAACAGGGCAAGCACTGAAGCTTTCTTT; CDR3: CASSQGNRASTEAFF; D: -; V: TRBV4-3; J: TRBJ1-1; size: -
DNA: TGCAGCGTGACTGGACAGGTGAACACTGAAGCTTTCTTT; CDR3: CSVTGQVNTEAFF; D: TRBD1; V: TRBV29-1; J: TRBJ1-1; size: few
DNA: TGTGCCAGCAGCACGCGCGGGGCGGGAGGGGGAGAGTTCTTC; CDR3: CASSTRGAGGGEFF; D: TRBD2; V: TRBV7-9; J: TRBJ2-1; size: -
DNA: TGTGCCAGCAGCCCGATGGGGACTAGCGGCTCCTACAATGAGCAGTTCTTC; CDR3: CASSPMGTSGSYNEQFF; D: TRBD2; V: TRBV7-9; J: TRBJ2-1; size: few
DNA: TGCGCCAGCAGCCAAGATTGGGCAACCCGACCGAAAGAGACCCAGTACTTC; CDR3: CASSQDWATRPKETQYF; D: -; V: TRBV4-3; J: TRBJ2-5; size: -
DNA: TGTGCCAGCAGTCAGAGGACAGGCTATAATTCACCCCTCCACTTT; CDR3: CASSQRTGYNSPLHF; D: TRBD1; V: TRBV27; J: TRBJ1-6; size: -
DNA: TGTGCCAGCAGCTTACGTGGGAGGGCCTACGAGCAGTACTTC; CDR3: CASSLRGRAYEQYF; D: TRBD2; V: TRBV7-2; J: TRBJ2-7; size: -
DNA: TGTGCCAGCAGCGGCGGGGGGTCTTCACCCCTCCACTTT; CDR3: CASSGGGSSPLHF; D: -; V: TRBV5-6; J: TRBJ1-6; size: few